This T cell receptor beta chain was obtained from a study of cytomegalovirus exposure and HLA in healthy donors. Study findings and constraints: The study recorded 150 to 200 TCR beta chains that were cytomegalovirus-associated. Reported performance of the classifier showed diagnosis of cytomegalovirus status with high specificity and sensitivity.

With 60 Vbeta and 13 Jbeta primers, the PCR was carried out. Profiling relied on immunoSEQ multiplex PCR, and the TCRdb table lists in-frame clones only, not all of them. The sample lists around 100,000 clones, about 68% seen once, with 3.5% to 4% in the top ten. This clone was recorded only once. Its antigen is as yet unknown. The germline V gene has CDR1 SGHTS and CDR2 YDEGEE. V gave up 6 bases and J gave up 7 bases; unmatched junction bases: 13. The CDR3 runs 15 residues. The clonotype was recovered from a man younger than 40 in good health and CMV-seropositive. The V call is TRBV5-8, the J call TRBJ1-2, with TRBD1 matching 9 bases. The sample consisted of PBMCs. The CDR3 spells CASNFGGTGYSGYTF. As DNA, the CDR3 is TGTGCCAGCAACTTCGGCGGGACAGGGTACTCTGGCTACACCTTC.